The 31 T cell receptor beta chains below were found in one sample sequenced in a study of vaccination effects on CD4 cells after COVID-19. Their specific antigens are unknown. Method: immunoSEQ multiplex PCR; TCRdb's copy keeps in-frame clones and lacks some. The table has tens of thousands of clones, 50% to 70% seen once. Once cultured for roughly ten days, the cells underwent separation to obtain CD4+ T cells. The sample consisted of CD4+ T cells from PBMCs cultured without peptide, taken before COVID-19 vaccination. All receptors derive from a human donor who received a COVID-19 vaccine.

This rearrangement joins TRBV24-1 to TRBJ2-1; no definite D call. The CDR3 covers 13 residues. Trimming shortened V by 10 bases and J by 10 bases, and 19 bases separated the two germline ends. Germline CDR1 KGHDR, CDR2 SFDVKD. The CDR3 loop reads CATSRRPATEQFF. The CDR3 nucleotides read TGTGCCACGAGTCGCAGACCCGCTACGGAGCAGTTCTTC.

The V and J genes are TRBV15 and TRBJ2-7, with D tentatively TRBD2 (6 bases). V shed 6 bases and J shed 4 bases, with 10 bases lying between them. The CDR3 has 12 amino acids. Germline values: CDR1 LNHNV, CDR2 YYDKDF (reference sequence). In DNA, the CDR3 is TGTGCCACCAGTCGGGACTCGTACGAGCAGTACTTC. Translation gives CATSRDSYEQYF. The variable domain in full, completed from reference TRBV15 and TRBJ2-7, reads DAMVIQNPRYQVTQFGKPVTLSCSQTLNHNVMYWYQQKSSQAPKLLFHYYDKDFNNEADTPDNFQSRRPNTSFCFLDIRSPGLGDTAMYLCATSRDSYEQYFGPGTRLTVT.

This clone was seen only a few times. This chain links TRBV7-9 with TRBJ2-7; D tentatively fits TRBD1 or TRBD2 (5 bases each). Trimming took 5 bases from V and 2 from J, leaving 13 bases between them. Germline-derived CDR1 and CDR2 are SEHNR and FQNEAQ (reference sequence). This CDR3 contains 14 residues. The CDR3 DNA follows: TGTGCCAGCAGCCGGGACGACTGGGCCTACGAGCAGTACTTC. This codes for CASSRDDWAYEQYF.

The J gene is TRBJ2-1, the V gene TRBV3-1 (or the pseudogene TRBV3-2); 11 nucleotides align to TRBD2. The CDR3 is 16 residues long. V lost 5 bases to trimming and J lost 9 bases; unmatched junction nucleotides: 12. Germline V gene data show CDR1 as LGHDT and CDR2 as YNNKEL (reference sequence). CDR3 sequence (DNA): TGTGCCAGCAGCTCCCCGGGGGGGCTAGCGGGAGGTGAGCAGTTCTTC. Its translation is CASSSPGGLAGGEQFF.

The chain recombines TRBV19 with TRBJ1-4, with D tentatively TRBD1 (6 bases). CDR3 size: 15 residues. Germline CDR1 is LNHDA and CDR2 is SQIVND (reference sequence). V lost 1 base, J lost 5 bases, and 11 bases lay in between. The CDR3, as DNA: TGTGCCAGTAGTATAGCCGGGACATTCAATGAAAAACTGTTTTTT. Amino acids: CASSIAGTFNEKLFF.

The sample holds a few counts of this clone. The chain combines TRBV9 with TRBJ2-7; D might be TRBD1 or TRBD2, each matching 6 bases. The V gene's germline CDR1 is SGDLS and CDR2 YYNGEE. V shed 4 bases and J shed 2 bases, with 16 bases lying between them. CDR3 length equals 15 residues. The CDR3 loop is CASSKGGGGTYEQYF. The CDR3 DNA reads as TGTGCCAGCAGCAAAGGGGGAGGCGGCACCTACGAGCAGTACTTC.

The chain carries TRBV7-2 and TRBJ1-2; possibly TRBD1 for D (5 bases). Germline-derived CDR1 and CDR2 are SGHTA and FQGNSA. The V end was cut by 1 base, the J end by 4 bases, with 13 bases between. The CDR3 length is 15 residues. The CDR3 spells CASSLGVGELYGYTF. The CDR3 DNA is TGTGCCAGCAGCTTAGGGGTAGGGGAGCTCTATGGCTACACCTTC.

In its sample, this clone was seen a few times. This chain uses TRBV25-1 with TRBJ1-5, with D maybe TRBD1 (5 bases). The germline V gene has CDR1 MGHDK and CDR2 SYGVNS. The V and J ends lost 2 bases and 5 bases respectively, with 10 bases between them. The CDR3 is made up of 14 amino acids. CDR3 residues: CASSETGTHQPQHF. CDR3 sequence (DNA): TGTGCCAGCAGTGAAACAGGAACTCATCAGCCCCAGCATTTT.

This clone was found a few times. The rearrangement links TRBV10-1 to TRBJ1-5; a possible D gene is TRBD1 (5 bases). Germline loops: CDR1 WNHNN, CDR2 SYGVQD (reference sequence). V was trimmed by 7 bases and J by 1 base, leaving 8 bases between them. The CDR3 covers 13 residues. CDR3 sequence: CASMKGSNQPQHF. CDR3 in DNA: TGCGCCAGCATGAAGGGGAGCAATCAGCCCCAGCATTTT.

This clone was seen a few times. The rearrangement links TRBV19 to TRBJ2-5; 7 nucleotides agree with TRBD2. From germline, CDR1 is LNHDA and CDR2 SQIVND (reference sequence). V shed 5 bases and J 4 bases; nucleotides not matched to a gene: 7. This CDR3 comprises 14 residues. As DNA, the CDR3 is TGTGCCAGTAGTTTCGGGGGGAGAGGAGAGACCCAGTACTTC. This sequence encodes CASSFGGRGETQYF.

This sequence joins TRBV18 and TRBJ1-2; 7 bases agree with TRBD1. The V gene's germline CDR1 is KGHSH and CDR2 LQKENI. There are 14 residues in the CDR3. V shed 1 base, J shed 3 bases, and the junction held 2 bases outside the gene matches. DNA of the CDR3: TGTGCCAGCTCACCACAGGGGGCGGACTATGGCTACACCTTC. It yields the protein CASSPQGADYGYTF. The whole variable domain, remainder taken from reference TRBV18 and TRBJ1-2, is NAGVMQNPRHLVRRRGQEARLRCSPMKGHSHVYWYRQLPEEGLKFMVYLQKENIIDESGMPKERFSAEFPKEGPSILRIQQVVRGDSAAYFCASSPQGADYGYTFGSGTRLTVV.

The chain links TRBV3-1 (or the pseudogene TRBV3-2) to TRBJ1-3; D remains ambiguous. V was cut by 2 bases and J by 9 bases, with 14 bases left in between. The germline gives CDR1 LGHDT, CDR2 YNNKEL (reference sequence). CDR3 length: 14 residues. This chain's CDR3 is CASSQFNEASTIYF. The CDR3 region has the DNA TGTGCCAGCAGCCAATTTAACGAAGCCAGCACCATATATTTT.

The genes are TRBV19 and TRBJ1-5; no firm D call. Germline V lookup: CDR1 LNHDA, CDR2 SQIVND (reference sequence). The CDR3 totals 13 residues. Trimming pared 3 bases from V and 7 bases from J, leaving 10 bases between. The CDR3 DNA is TGTGCCAGTAGTATTGAGGGCCGCCAGCCCCAGCATTTT. As protein: CASSIEGRQPQHF.

The chain combines TRBV7-8 with TRBJ2-7; D unresolved. This CDR3 has 14 amino acids. Trimming removed 8 bases at V and 0 bases at J, with 14 bases between. Germline values: CDR1 SGHVS, CDR2 FQNEAQ. The CDR3 coding sequence is TGTGCCAGCGTAATGGACGGCTACTCCTACGAGCAGTACTTC. It codes for CASVMDGYSYEQYF.

This clone was seen once. The chain has TRBV30 and TRBJ1-1, with a possible D match to TRBD1 (6 bases). Germline V gene lookup returns CDR1 GTSNPN and CDR2 SVGIG (reference sequence). The CDR3 loop spans 13 amino acids. The V end lost 4 bases, the J end lost 0 bases, and 9 bases lay between the germline ends. The CDR3 sequence is CAWNGQLNTEAFF. In DNA form, the CDR3 reads TGTGCCTGGAATGGACAGCTGAACACTGAAGCTTTCTTT. Full variable domain (missing parts from reference TRBV30 and TRBJ1-1): SQTIHQWPATLVQPVGSPLSLECTVEGTSNPNLYWYRQAAGRGLQLLFYSVGIGQISSEVPQNLSASRPQDRQFILSSKKLLLSDSGFYLCAWNGQLNTEAFFGQGTRLTVV.

The chain carries TRBV18 and TRBJ2-7; D may be TRBD2 (5 bases). Per germline, CDR1 KGHSH and CDR2 LQKENI. V was trimmed by 0 bases and J by 5 bases, leaving 14 bases between them. This CDR3 spans 15 amino acids. The CDR3 loop reads CASSPPRSAGDEQYF. In nucleotides, the CDR3 is TGTGCCAGCTCACCACCCAGGTCCGCCGGGGACGAGCAGTACTTC.

This clone showed up just once. The chain combines TRBV4-1 with TRBJ1-1; D ambiguous. The CDR3 is 15 residues long. Per the germline V gene, CDR1 is MGHRA and CDR2 is YSYEKL. V lost 4 bases and J lost 1, with 13 bases in between. CDR3 nucleotides: TGCGCCAGCAGCCCCGGTGGCCTGAAGAACACTGAAGCTTTCTTT. Its translation is CASSPGGLKNTEAFF.

The chain is built from TRBV5-1 and TRBJ2-1; TRBD2 matches 10 bases. J was trimmed by 5 bases and V by 4 bases; bases with no gene match: 9. Germline V gene lookup returns CDR1 SGHRS and CDR2 YFSETQ. The CDR3 consists of 16 residues. This CDR3 reads CASSPTGTSVDNEQFF. CDR3 nucleotides: TGCGCCAGCAGCCCCACCGGGACTAGCGTAGACAATGAGCAGTTCTTC.

The sample holds a few counts of this clone. The J gene is TRBJ1-6, the V gene TRBV21-1. TRBV21-1 is flagged as a pseudogene. The CDR3 is made up of 14 amino acids. As DNA, the CDR3 is TGTGCCAGCAGCAAGCTCCCCACGGGGTCACCCCTCCACTTT. It specifies CASSKLPTGSPLHF.

The table lists this clone with a count of one. The rearrangement uses TRBV6-5 and TRBJ2-5, with D perhaps matching TRBD2 (6 bases). This CDR3 has 14 residues. The germline V and J ends were trimmed by 4 bases and 1 base, with 10 bases remaining between them. CDR1 is MNHEY and CDR2 is SVGAGI in the germline V gene. The CDR3 protein is CASSSAGFQETQYF. The CDR3 nucleotides are TGTGCCAGCAGTTCCGCGGGATTCCAAGAGACCCAGTACTTC.

This clone has just a few counts. This chain uses TRBV2 with TRBJ1-1, with D perhaps TRBD1 (5 bases). CDR3 length: 13 amino acids. CDR1 and CDR2 (germline): SNHLY, FYNNEI. V was cut by 11 bases and J by 0 bases, with 13 bases left in between. CDR3 DNA: TGTGCCTCGGCCGGGGGAATGAACACTGAAGCTTTCTTT. Protein sequence: CASAGGMNTEAFF. Looking up the rest from reference TRBV2 and TRBJ1-1 gives the full variable domain: EPEVTQTPSHQVTQMGQEVILRCVPISNHLYFYWYRQILGQKVEFLVSFYNNEISEKSEIFDDQFSVERPDGSNFTLKIRSTKLEDSAMYFCASAGGMNTEAFFGQGTRLTVV.

The V gene is TRBV19, the J gene TRBJ1-2; D remains ambiguous. This CDR3 has 14 amino acids. Per germline, CDR1 LNHDA and CDR2 SQIVND (reference sequence). The V and J ends lost 3 bases and 0 bases respectively, with 8 bases between them. CDR3 residues: CASSILRTNYGYTF. The CDR3 DNA is TGTGCCAGTAGTATTCTACGGACTAACTATGGCTACACCTTC.

The chain couples TRBV11-2 to TRBJ2-7; the match to TRBD2 covers 10 bases. The germline gives CDR1 SGHAT, CDR2 FQNNGV. CDR3 length equals 19 residues. Trimming took 3 bases from V and 5 from J; bases not matched to a gene: 19. The CDR3 sequence is CASSLGAGSGLAFVNEQYF. The CDR3 DNA follows: TGTGCCAGCAGCTTGGGCGCAGGCTCGGGACTAGCGTTCGTCAACGAGCAGTACTTC.

The chain combines TRBV4-2 with TRBJ2-7, with D tentatively TRBD1 or TRBD2 (5 bases each). Germline CDR1 LGHNA, CDR2 YNFKEQ. The V gene lost 0 bases and the J gene lost 3 bases, with 18 bases spanning the gap. This CDR3 region has 17 residues. CDR3 coding DNA: TGTGCCAGCAGCCAAGAAGGGCCCACTAGTGGGGGCTACGAGCAGTACTTC. It yields the protein CASSQEGPTSGGYEQYF.

This chain joins TRBV9 and TRBJ2-2, with D tentatively TRBD1 or TRBD2 (5 bases each). V was cut by 4 bases and J by 6 bases, with 19 bases left in between. The CDR3 consists of 16 residues. Looked up from germline, CDR1 is SGDLS and CDR2 is YYNGEE. In nucleotides, the CDR3 is TGTGCCAGCAGCCCCCGGGGCCGCCTGGGCGCCGGGGAGCTGTTTTTT. Protein product: CASSPRGRLGAGELFF. Supplemented by reference TRBV9 and TRBJ2-2, the full variable domain reads DSGVTQTPKHLITATGQRVTLRCSPRSGDLSVYWYQQSLDQGLQFLIQYYNGEERAKGNILERFSAQQFPDLHSELNLSSLELGDSALYFCASSPRGRLGAGELFFGEGSRLTVL.

This chain uses TRBV19 with TRBJ2-6, with D possibly TRBD1 on 6 matching bases. Trimming shortened V by 6 bases and J by 0 bases, and 21 bases separated the two germline ends. CDR3 length: 19 amino acids. Germline V gene lookup returns CDR1 LNHDA and CDR2 SQIVND (reference sequence). The CDR3 protein is CASRTGTPASRSGANVLTF. The CDR3 DNA follows: TGTGCCAGTAGGACCGGGACACCCGCTTCTCGCTCTGGGGCCAACGTCCTGACTTTC. The variable domain in full, completed from reference TRBV19 and TRBJ2-6, reads DGGITQSPKYLFRKEGQNVTLSCEQNLNHDAMYWYRQDPGQGLRLIYYSQIVNDFQKGDIAEGYSVSREKKESFPLTVTSAQKNPTAFYLCASRTGTPASRSGANVLTFGAGSRLTVL.

The chain employs TRBV7-2 and TRBJ2-5, with TRBD1 as a possible D gene (6 bases). Germline V gene sequence: CDR1 SGHTA, CDR2 FQGNSA. Deletions cut 4 bases from V and 5 bases from J, with 23 bases between. The CDR3 runs to 17 residues. The CDR3 loop is CASSSVRPGTPRETQYF. CDR3 bases: TGTGCCAGCAGCTCTGTCAGACCCGGGACACCAAGGGAGACCCAGTACTTC.

The table lists this clone with a few counts. This rearrangement joins TRBV30 to TRBJ2-7; 7 bases match TRBD2. This CDR3 is built from 15 residues. Germline V CDR1 and CDR2: GTSNPN, SVGIG (reference sequence). V was clipped by 0 bases and J by 1 base; unmatched bases: 6. The CDR3 is CAWSVGGSMSYEQYF. CDR3 DNA: TGTGCCTGGAGTGTAGGCGGGAGCATGTCCTACGAGCAGTACTTC.

V is TRBV19 and J is TRBJ1-2; TRBD1 might be the D (6 bases). CDR3 length: 14 amino acids. V was trimmed by 7 bases and J by 4 bases, leaving 16 bases between them. Germline V gene sequence: CDR1 LNHDA, CDR2 SQIVND (reference sequence). This chain's CDR3 is CASTRTQGTYGYTF. The CDR3 coding sequence is TGTGCCAGTACCAGAACGCAGGGGACCTATGGCTACACCTTC.

This chain uses TRBV6-5 with TRBJ2-7; D might be TRBD1 (6 bases). The CDR3 runs to 15 residues. Germline CDR1 and CDR2: MNHEY and SVGAGI. Trimming shortened V by 5 bases and J by 7 bases, and 21 bases separated the two germline ends. Here the CDR3 reads CASSRNRAGLREQYF. In nucleotides, the CDR3 is TGTGCCAGCAGTAGAAACAGGGCGGGCCTTCGGGAGCAGTACTTC.

This chain links TRBV24-1 with TRBJ1-2; D perhaps matches TRBD1 (5 bases). The germline gives CDR1 KGHDR, CDR2 SFDVKD. The CDR3 extends over 13 amino acids. V was pared by 5 bases and J by 7 bases, with 13 bases between. CDR3 DNA: TGTGCCACCAGTGCTCTGGGTGGGGGTGGCTACACCTTC. Amino acids: CATSALGGGGYTF.